These 23 T cell receptor beta chains share one sample of origin, sequenced in a study of chemoradiotherapy in HPV16-positive cancers. Generated by immunoSEQ multiplex PCR, the TCRdb table keeps only in-frame clones and is missing some. The sample records about 68,000 clones, around nine tenths being singletons. The material sequenced was blood, taken from a patient who underwent chemoradiotherapy. The receptors originated from a human donor with HPV-associated anogenital cancer.

The chain employs TRBV10-3 and TRBJ1-1, with no clear D. Germline CDR1 is ENHRY and CDR2 is SYGVKD. The length of the CDR3 is 15 residues. Deletions cut 4 bases from V and 2 bases from J, with 14 bases between. CDR3 amino acids: CAISAGGNPNTEAFF. The CDR3 DNA is TGTGCCATCAGTGCGGGCGGTAATCCTAACACTGAAGCTTTCTTT.

V gene TRBV29-1 combines with J gene TRBJ2-3; D is unresolved. Germline V gene sequence: CDR1 SQVTM, CDR2 ANQGSEA. The CDR3 is 13 residues long. Between the trimmed V and J ends, which lost 0 bases and 1 base, there was a span of 5 bases. CDR3 in DNA: TGCAGCGTTGAAGACTTGGGCACAGATACGCAGTATTTT. As protein: CSVEDLGTDTQYF.

V and J are TRBV5-4 and TRBJ1-2, with D unclear. The CDR3 extends over 15 amino acids. Trimming removed 0 bases from V and 0 bases from J, with 9 bases in between. Looked up from germline, CDR1 is SGHNT and CDR2 is YYREEE (reference sequence). In DNA form, the CDR3 reads TGTGCCAGCAGCTTGGGGCATCCTACTAACTATGGCTACACCTTC. Its protein product is CASSLGHPTNYGYTF.

This clone came up a few times. The V call is TRBV4-2, the J call TRBJ2-1; TRBD2 agrees at 10 bases. CDR1 and CDR2 (germline): LGHNA, YNFKEQ. V dropped 0 bases and J dropped 10; count of bases not matched to a gene: 27. The CDR3 loop spans 22 amino acids. Written as DNA, the CDR3 is TGTGCCAGCAGCCAAGACCGAGGGGTCAGCGGGAGGGCCCTTTTTTATTCAATCGAGCAGTTCTTC. Protein sequence: CASSQDRGVSGRALFYSIEQFF.

The V and J genes are TRBV2 and TRBJ1-4; TRBD1 might be the D (6 bases). V was cut by 7 bases and J by 5 bases, with 14 bases left in between. This CDR3 has 14 residues. Germline V CDR1 and CDR2: SNHLY, FYNNEI. The CDR3 here is CASTLDRGNEKLFF. The CDR3 bases are TGTGCCAGCACCTTGGACAGAGGGAATGAAAAACTGTTTTTT.

J is TRBJ2-7 and V is TRBV5-6; D gene ambiguous. Germline-derived CDR1 and CDR2 are SGHDT and YYEEEE. Trimming took off 2 bases at V and 4 bases at J, with 16 bases between the two ends. This CDR3 has 15 amino acids. In DNA form, the CDR3 reads TGTGCCAGCAGCTTTTTGACAAGCCTCTTTTACGAGCAGTACTTC. It translates to CASSFLTSLFYEQYF.

This chain links TRBV14 with TRBJ1-2; D is perhaps TRBD1 (5 bases). CDR1 and CDR2 (germline): SGHDN, FVKESK. V was pared by 4 bases and J by 8 bases, with 17 bases between. The CDR3 loop spans 14 amino acids. The CDR3 protein is CASSPWTYGLGYTF. In nucleotides, the CDR3 is TGTGCCAGCAGCCCTTGGACATACGGTTTGGGCTACACCTTC. The variable domain in full, completed from reference TRBV14 and TRBJ1-2, reads EAGVTQFPSHSVIEKGQTVTLRCDPISGHDNLYWYRRVMGKEIKFLLHFVKESKQDESGMPNNRFLAERTGGTYSTLKVQPAELEDSGVYFCASSPWTYGLGYTFGSGTRLTVV.

The gene calls are TRBV11-2 and TRBJ2-7, with 13 bases aligning to TRBD2. The germline V gene has CDR1 SGHAT and CDR2 FQNNGV. The V and J ends lost 6 bases and 6 bases, in that order; junction bases with no gene match: 8. This CDR3 is 15 amino acids long. CDR3: CASRYPGLAGSEQYF. The CDR3 DNA reads as TGTGCCAGCAGATATCCGGGACTAGCGGGATCCGAGCAGTACTTC.

The rearrangement links TRBV10-3 to TRBJ2-5, with TRBD2 identical over 8 bases. The DNA matches TRBJ2-7 better at its end, which makes the J call doubtful. Germline-derived CDR1 and CDR2 are ENHRY and SYGVKD. The CDR3 covers 14 residues. DNA of the CDR3: TGTGCCATCAGTGATCTGGCGGGGGGAAACGAGCAGTACTTC. As protein: CAISDLAGGNEQYF.

This rearrangement joins TRBV4-2 to TRBJ2-3; TRBD2 aligns across 11 bases. CDR3 length: 14 residues. V shed 6 bases and J 2 bases; nucleotides not matched to a gene: 1. CDR1 and CDR2 (germline): LGHNA, YNFKEQ. The CDR3 DNA reads TGTGCCAGCAGACTAGCGGGGGACACAGATACGCAGTATTTT. As protein: CASRLAGDTDTQYF.

This clone was counted between two and nine times. The gene calls are TRBV6-1 and TRBJ1-5; D is uncertain. The CDR3 has 10 amino acids. Trimming cost V 3 bases and J 6 bases, with 0 bases left between them. Germline lookup yields CDR1 MNHNS and CDR2 SASEGT. CDR3 DNA: TGTGCCAGCAGTGATCAGCCCCAGCATTTT. Amino acid sequence: CASSDQPQHF.

The V gene is TRBV30, the J gene TRBJ1-4; D is perhaps TRBD1 (6 bases). This CDR3 has 16 residues. The germline CDR1 and CDR2 sequences are GTSNPN and SVGIG (reference sequence). V lost 1 base, J lost 3 bases, and 15 bases lay in between. CDR3 sequence: CAWSEQGRGANEKLFF. The CDR3 DNA reads as TGTGCCTGGAGTGAGCAGGGAAGGGGGGCTAATGAAAAACTGTTTTTT.

The chain is built from TRBV28 and TRBJ2-7, with no clear D. V lost 1 base and J lost 7, with 2 bases in between. From germline, CDR1 is MDHEN and CDR2 SYDVKM. This CDR3 has 10 residues. In DNA, the CDR3 is TGTGCCAGCAGTTTATATGAGCAGTACTTC. Its translation is CASSLYEQYF.

The chain is built from TRBV7-9 and TRBJ1-1; TRBD1 might be the D (5 bases). Germline V gene lookup returns CDR1 SEHNR and CDR2 FQNEAQ (reference sequence). The CDR3 is 13 amino acids. The germline V and J ends were trimmed by 5 bases and 7 bases, with 14 bases remaining between them. CDR3 amino acids: CASSLRGGFEAFF. CDR3 sequence (DNA): TGTGCCAGCAGCCTAAGGGGTGGGTTTGAAGCTTTCTTT. The full variable domain, in which reference TRBV7-9 and TRBJ1-1 provide the parts outside the CDR3, is DTGVSQNPRHKITKRGQNVTFRCDPISEHNRLYWYRQTLGQGPEFLTYFQNEAQLEKSRLLSDRFSAERPKGSFSTLEIQRTEQGDSAMYLCASSLRGGFEAFFGQGTRLTVV.

The gene calls are TRBV27 and TRBJ2-2; maybe TRBD1 (5 bases). The CDR3 has 15 amino acids. Germline CDR1 is MNHEY and CDR2 is SMNVEV (reference sequence). The germline V and J ends were trimmed by 4 bases and 5 bases, with 14 bases remaining between them. CDR3 loop: CASSSDPRQTGELFF. CDR3 bases: TGTGCCAGCAGTTCGGACCCCAGACAGACCGGGGAGCTGTTTTTT.

The genes are TRBV7-9 and TRBJ1-1; a weak D match, TRBD1 (5 bases). The CDR3 spans 12 residues. CDR1 is SEHNR and CDR2 is FQNEAQ in the germline V gene (reference sequence). Trimming cost V 3 bases and J 6 bases, with 8 bases left between them. The CDR3 protein is CASSFVGAEAFF. The CDR3 nucleotides are TGTGCCAGCAGCTTTGTGGGGGCTGAAGCTTTCTTT. Drawing the rest from reference TRBV7-9 and TRBJ1-1, the complete variable domain is DTGVSQNPRHKITKRGQNVTFRCDPISEHNRLYWYRQTLGQGPEFLTYFQNEAQLEKSRLLSDRFSAERPKGSFSTLEIQRTEQGDSAMYLCASSFVGAEAFFGQGTRLTVV.

The rearrangement joins TRBV23-1 to TRBJ2-7; TRBD2 agrees at 10 bases. TRBV23-1 is given ORF status, its function remaining uncertain. The CDR3 is 13 amino acids. The CDR3 sequence is CAKRASGRYEQYF. The DNA for the CDR3 is TGCGCAAAACGGGCTAGCGGGAGATACGAGCAGTACTTC.

The chain has TRBV19 and TRBJ1-1; D unresolved. The germline CDR1 and CDR2 sequences are LNHDA and SQIVND (reference sequence). This CDR3 spans 11 amino acids. Trimming took off 7 bases at V and 7 bases at J, with 10 bases between the two ends. The CDR3 nucleotides are TGTGCCAGTAAGACAAACCTTGAAGCTTTCTTT. It translates to CASKTNLEAFF.

The rearrangement uses TRBV5-1 and TRBJ2-4, with D uncertain. Per germline, CDR1 SGHRS and CDR2 YFSETQ. This CDR3 region has 15 residues. The germline V and J ends were trimmed by 3 bases and 6 bases, with 16 bases remaining between them. The CDR3 region is CASSSGASGINIQYF. DNA of the CDR3: TGCGCCAGCAGCTCCGGAGCCTCCGGCATAAACATTCAGTACTTC.

V gene TRBV5-6 combines with J gene TRBJ1-2; TRBD1 might be the D (6 bases). Trimming took off 4 bases at V and 5 bases at J, with 15 bases between the two ends. Germline V lookup: CDR1 SGHDT, CDR2 YYEEEE. The CDR3 covers 14 residues. This CDR3 reads CASSPPGARYGYTF. CDR3 bases: TGTGCCAGCAGCCCCCCGGGGGCCAGGTATGGCTACACCTTC.

The chain couples TRBV28 to TRBJ2-7; tentatively, D is TRBD1 (9 bases). V dropped 6 bases and J dropped 6 bases, with 15 bases sitting between them. The CDR3 has 13 residues. Germline V gives CDR1 MDHEN, CDR2 SYDVKM. CDR3: CASSGGDRVEQYF. The CDR3, as DNA: TGTGCCAGCAGCGGGGGGGACAGGGTCGAGCAGTACTTC.

The chain carries TRBV28 and TRBJ2-1, with 10 bases matching TRBD2. Trimming at V came to 6 bases and at J to 1 base, leaving 9 bases not matched to a gene. Germline assignment: CDR1 MDHEN and CDR2 SYDVKM. This CDR3 has 17 amino acids. As DNA, the CDR3 is TGTGCCAGCAGGGGGACAACACTAGCGGGGTCCTACAATGAGCAGTTCTTC. Its translation: CASRGTTLAGSYNEQFF.

This chain connects TRBV21-1 to TRBJ2-1; TRBD2, as called in the table, went unchecked against the DNA. TRBV21-1 is tagged as a pseudogene. This CDR3 contains 14 residues. The CDR3 reads CASSKVAGANEQFF. The CDR3 DNA sequence: TGTGCCAGCAGCAAAGTTGCGGGGGCCAATGAGCAGTTCTTC.